The T cell receptor beta chain described here comes from a study of beta chain features in type 1 diabetes. Study-level information: The number of sorted cells examined across all samples was some 98,000,000. Study outcomes and limitations: More deletions and fewer insertions at VDJ junctions were seen in type 1 diabetes patients.

Sequencing targeted expressed TCRB transcripts, as all isolated RNA had been reverse transcribed. Here immunoSEQ multiplex PCR was the method, and the copy in TCRdb shows in-frame clones only, minus some. The sample has approximately 60,000 clones; 59% are singletons. The count of this clone is one. Its antigen is undetermined. CD45RO/CCR7/CD25/CD127/CD95/CD27 staining was used to isolate CD4+ naive, central memory, regulatory and stem cell-like memory cells by sorting. CDR3 size: 12 residues. Germline values: CDR1 GTSNPN, CDR2 SVGIG (reference sequence). The sample consisted of Tregs from blood. This receptor was identified in a woman in her late teens or twenties in good health. V is TRBV30 and J is TRBJ2-5, with unresolved D. The DNA matches TRBJ2-7 better at its end, which makes the J call doubtful. CDR3 coding DNA: TGTGCCTGGAGTCTTGAACCCTACGAGCAGTACTTC. Its translation is CAWSLEPYEQYF.